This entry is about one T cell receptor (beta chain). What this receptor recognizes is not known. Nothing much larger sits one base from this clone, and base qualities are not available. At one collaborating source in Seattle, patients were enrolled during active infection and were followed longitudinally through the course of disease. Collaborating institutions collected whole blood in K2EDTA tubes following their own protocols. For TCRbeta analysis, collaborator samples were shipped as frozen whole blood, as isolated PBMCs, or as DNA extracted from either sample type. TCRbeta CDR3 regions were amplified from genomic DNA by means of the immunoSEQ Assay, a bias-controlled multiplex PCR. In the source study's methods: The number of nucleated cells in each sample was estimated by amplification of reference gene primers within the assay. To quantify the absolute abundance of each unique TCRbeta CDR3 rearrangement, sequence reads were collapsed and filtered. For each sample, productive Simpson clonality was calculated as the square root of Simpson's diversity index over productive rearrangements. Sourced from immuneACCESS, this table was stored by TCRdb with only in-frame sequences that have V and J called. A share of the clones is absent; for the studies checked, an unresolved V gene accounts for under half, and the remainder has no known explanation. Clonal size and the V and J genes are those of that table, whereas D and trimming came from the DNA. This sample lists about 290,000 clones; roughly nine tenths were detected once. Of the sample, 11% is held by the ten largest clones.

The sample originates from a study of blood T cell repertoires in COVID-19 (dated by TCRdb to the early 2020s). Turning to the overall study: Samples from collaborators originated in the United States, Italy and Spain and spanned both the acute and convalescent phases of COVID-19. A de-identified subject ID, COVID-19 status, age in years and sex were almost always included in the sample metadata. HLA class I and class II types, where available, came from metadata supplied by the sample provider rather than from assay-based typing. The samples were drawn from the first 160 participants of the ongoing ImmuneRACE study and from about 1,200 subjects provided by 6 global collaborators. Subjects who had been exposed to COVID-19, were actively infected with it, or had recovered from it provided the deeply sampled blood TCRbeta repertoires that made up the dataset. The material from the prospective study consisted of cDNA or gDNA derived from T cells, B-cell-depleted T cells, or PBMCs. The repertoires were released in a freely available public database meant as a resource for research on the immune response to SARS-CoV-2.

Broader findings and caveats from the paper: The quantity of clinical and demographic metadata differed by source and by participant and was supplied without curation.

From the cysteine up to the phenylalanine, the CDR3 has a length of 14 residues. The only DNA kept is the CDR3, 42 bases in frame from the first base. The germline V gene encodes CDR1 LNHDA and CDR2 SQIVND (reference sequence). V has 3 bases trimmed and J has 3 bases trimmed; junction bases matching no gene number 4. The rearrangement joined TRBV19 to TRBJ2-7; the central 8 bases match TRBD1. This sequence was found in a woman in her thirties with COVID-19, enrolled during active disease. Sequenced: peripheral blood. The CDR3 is CASSIGTGRYEQYF. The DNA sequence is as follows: TGTGCCAGTAGTATCGGGACAGGACGCTACGAGCAGTACTTC.